This T cell receptor beta chain was documented in a study of long-term antiretroviral therapy in people with HIV. Trimming pared 0 bases from V and 0 bases from J, leaving 8 bases between. CDR1 is MNHEY and CDR2 is SMNVEV in the germline V gene (reference sequence). The CDR3 is 15 residues long. Runs used v3.0 of the immunoSEQ assay and were done at survey level. Libraries were prepared by immunoSEQ multiplex PCR; TCRdb keeps only in-frame clonotypes and omits some of them. This table has about 25,000 clones, over 80% appearing once. General study points: Every time point showed a repertoire led by clones expanded before ART. CDR3 length ranges were narrower in HIV repertoires than in controls.

With respect to this clone: Its target is unknown.

Sequencing was performed on unsorted PBMCs, taken approximately 4.3 years after starting antiretroviral therapy. The rearrangement links TRBV27 to TRBJ1-1; D uncertain. The clonotype comes from a man younger than 40 with HIV. The CDR3, as DNA: TGTGCCAGCAGTTTATCGGCCAACGTGAACACTGAAGCTTTCTTT. This sequence encodes CASSLSANVNTEAFF.